This TCR beta chain was retrieved from a study of T-cell reconstitution after alpha-beta-depleted transplantation in children. This clonotype has a count of ten or more. TCRbeta library construction was performed incorporating unique molecular identifiers. Each CDR3 protein is one row after TCRdb ran MiXCR on the PCR reads. The sample has more than 85,000 distinct CDR3 sequences; 10% to 13% are singletons. Unmatched junction bases numbered 22, after V lost 3 bases and J lost 3 bases. The length of the CDR3 is 21 residues. The sample in question was PBMCs from the stem cell graft donor, obtained from the stem cell graft. The chain combines TRBV12-3 or TRBV12-4 with TRBJ2-7; 11 nucleotides match TRBD2. This TCR was recovered from a human donor who donated a stem cell graft to a child with acute lymphoblastic leukemia. This CDR3 reads CASSFSGARTSGLPRGYEQYF. In DNA form, the CDR3 reads TGTGCCAGCAGTTTCAGCGGGGCACGGACTAGCGGGCTCCCTAGGGGCTACGAGCAGTACTTC.